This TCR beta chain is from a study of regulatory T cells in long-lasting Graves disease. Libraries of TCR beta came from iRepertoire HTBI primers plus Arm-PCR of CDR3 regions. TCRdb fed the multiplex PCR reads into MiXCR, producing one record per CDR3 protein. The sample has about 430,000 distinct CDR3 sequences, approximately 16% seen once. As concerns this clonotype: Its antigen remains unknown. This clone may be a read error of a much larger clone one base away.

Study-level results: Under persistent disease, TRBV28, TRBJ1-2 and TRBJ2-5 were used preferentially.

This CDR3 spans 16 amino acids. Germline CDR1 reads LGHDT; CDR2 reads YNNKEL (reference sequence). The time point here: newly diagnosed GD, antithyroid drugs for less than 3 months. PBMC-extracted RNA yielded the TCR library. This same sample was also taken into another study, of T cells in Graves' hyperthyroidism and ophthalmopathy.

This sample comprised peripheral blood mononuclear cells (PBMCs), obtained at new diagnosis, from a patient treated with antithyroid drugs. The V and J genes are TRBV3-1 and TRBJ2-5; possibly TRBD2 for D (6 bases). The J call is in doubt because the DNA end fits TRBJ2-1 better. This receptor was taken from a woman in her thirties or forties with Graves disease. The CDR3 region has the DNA TGTGCCAGCAGCCAAGATCAGGCAGCGGGTGGCCATGAGCAGTTCTTC. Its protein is CASSQDQAAGGHEQFF.